A selection of T cell receptor beta chains follows, all from one sample in a study of T-cell memory formation after mild COVID-19. TCRdb reanalysed the 5' RACE reads using MiXCR and keeps one entry per CDR3 protein. Of about 560,000 distinct CDR3 sequences in the sample, about 20% were seen once. The sample was PBMCs or a T cell subset sorted from them (not recorded which). The receptors derive from an adult woman who had mild COVID-19 (a few samples of this study predate the infection). Cell type and time point are not known. Each CDR3 is given with its conserved first and last residue.

CDR3aa: CASSYSRDGGFFYEQYF
v_gene: TRBV6-2/TRBV6-3
j_gene: TRBJ2-7

CDR3aa: CASSLGQGIYGYTF
v_gene: TRBV5-1
j_gene: TRBJ1-2

CDR3aa: CASSLAGSLGDTQYF
v_gene: TRBV7-2
j_gene: TRBJ2-3

CDR3aa: CASSLSWSNTEAFF
v_gene: TRBV5-1
j_gene: TRBJ1-1

CDR3aa: CASSVDRGNEKLFF
v_gene: TRBV6-5
j_gene: TRBJ1-4

CDR3aa: CASSFGRQGKNIQYF
v_gene: TRBV12-3/TRBV12-4
j_gene: TRBJ2-4

CDR3aa: CASSRYGRRGVEKLFF
v_gene: TRBV3-1
j_gene: TRBJ1-4

CDR3aa: CASSPWPSTDTQYF
v_gene: TRBV5-5
j_gene: TRBJ2-3

CDR3aa: CASSLGKGSLETQYF
v_gene: TRBV7-9
j_gene: TRBJ2-5

CDR3aa: CSARGRTGVSNQPQHF
v_gene: TRBV20-1
j_gene: TRBJ1-5

CDR3aa: CASSPMANYGYTF
v_gene: TRBV5-8
j_gene: TRBJ1-2

CDR3aa: CASRDGYEQYF
v_gene: TRBV10-2
j_gene: TRBJ2-7

CDR3aa: CASSPGQRNIQYF
v_gene: TRBV3-1
j_gene: TRBJ2-4

CDR3aa: CASSLAGVNQPQHF
v_gene: TRBV5-5
j_gene: TRBJ1-5

CDR3aa: CASSPSGSVHNEQFF
v_gene: TRBV9
j_gene: TRBJ2-1

CDR3aa: CASSLGLAGANVLTF
v_gene: TRBV7-2
j_gene: TRBJ2-6

CDR3aa: CASSQEQGGSPDTQYF
v_gene: TRBV3-1
j_gene: TRBJ2-3